This T cell receptor (beta chain) was retrieved from a study of blood T cells in healthy people across ages. Study at large: Roughly one uniquely barcoded beta molecule per two T cells was captured.

A sample-barcoded 5' primer and a J-beta primer mix were used in a second PCR of about 6 to 11 cycles. Via MiXCR, TCRdb re-called the 5' RACE reads, giving one row per CDR3 protein. The sample carries around 1,000,000 distinct CDR3 sequences, 20% to 25% recorded once. This CDR3 is 12 amino acids long. CDR1 and CDR2 (germline): MNHEY, SMNVEV (reference sequence). Trimming cost V 8 bases and J 7 bases, with 14 bases left between them. Only a few counts were recorded for this clonotype. The sample was also reused in another study, on T cells of mothers and their children.

This sequence was found in a girl aged 2-15 years in good health. The material sequenced was blood. The rearrangement links TRBV27 to TRBJ1-2; a possible D gene is TRBD1 (5 bases). The CDR3 bases are TGTGCCAGCGGGGGACCCGGGGGTGGCTACACCTTC. Translated: CASGGPGGGYTF.